The table lists the clone carrying this T cell receptor (beta chain) with a few counts. The antigen is unknown. The data stem from a study of CD8 T cells in ankylosing spondylitis. V gave up 0 bases and J gave up 1 base, with 9 bases separating them. The CDR3 totals 15 residues. Germline V gives CDR1 LNHNV, CDR2 YYDKDF (reference sequence). TCRdb re-called the 5' RACE reads with MiXCR, one entry per CDR3 protein. The data contain about 330,000 distinct CDR3 sequences, less than 9.5% of them seen just once; the ten biggest clones take up roughly 14%. Study-wide results and caveats: Seemingly distinctive of ankylosing spondylitis blood was a TCR beta motif formed by eight highly homologous variants.

The receptor's source is a male donor with ankylosing spondylitis. The chain joins TRBV15 to TRBJ1-1; D may be TRBD1 (5 bases). The specimen was blood, either unsorted or a sorted T cell fraction (not recorded which). CDR3 sequence (DNA): TGTGCCACCAGCAGAGATCGGGGCGCGAACACTGAAGCTTTCTTT. Protein product: CATSRDRGANTEAFF.